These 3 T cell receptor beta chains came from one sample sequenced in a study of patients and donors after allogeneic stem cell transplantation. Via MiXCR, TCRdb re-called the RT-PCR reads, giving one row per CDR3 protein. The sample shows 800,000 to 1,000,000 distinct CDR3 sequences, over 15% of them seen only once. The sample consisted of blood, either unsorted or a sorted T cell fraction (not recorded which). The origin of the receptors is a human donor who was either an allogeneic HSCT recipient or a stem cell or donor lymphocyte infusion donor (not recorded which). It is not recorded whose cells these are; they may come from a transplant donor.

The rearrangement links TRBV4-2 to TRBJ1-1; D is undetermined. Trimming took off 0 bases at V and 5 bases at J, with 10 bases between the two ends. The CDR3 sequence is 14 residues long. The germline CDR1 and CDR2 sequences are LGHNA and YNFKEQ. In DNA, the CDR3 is TGTGCCAGCAGCCAAGAGGTCGCGGGGACTGAAGCTTTCTTT. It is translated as CASSQEVAGTEAFF.

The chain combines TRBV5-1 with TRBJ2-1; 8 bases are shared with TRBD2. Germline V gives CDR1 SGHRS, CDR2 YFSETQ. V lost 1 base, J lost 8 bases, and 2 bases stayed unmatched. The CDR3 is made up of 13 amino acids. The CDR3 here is CASSLSGGHEQFF. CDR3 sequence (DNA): TGCGCCAGCAGCTTGTCGGGGGGGCATGAGCAGTTCTTC.

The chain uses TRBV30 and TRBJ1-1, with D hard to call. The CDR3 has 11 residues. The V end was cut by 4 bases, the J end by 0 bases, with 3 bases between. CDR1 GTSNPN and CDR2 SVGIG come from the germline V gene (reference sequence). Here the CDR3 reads CAWNMNTEAFF. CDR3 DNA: TGTGCCTGGAATATGAACACTGAAGCTTTCTTT.